The entry below describes one TCR beta chain. Its antigen is unidentified. The CDR3 covers 14 residues. Trimming at V came to 1 base and at J to 10 bases, leaving 8 bases not matched to a gene. Germline V gene sequence: CDR1 MGHRA, CDR2 YSYEKL. The data belong to a study of OX40 agonist ivuxolimab in advanced cancers. Study overall: Patients treated during dose escalation were battling hepatocellular carcinoma, melanoma, renal cell or head and neck cancer. Partial responses were achieved by three patients, of whom one had hepatocellular carcinoma and two had cutaneous melanoma.

TCRdb keeps only in-frame clones here, not all; method: immunoSEQ multiplex PCR. The table shows approximately 70,000 clones, with roughly 84% occurring only once. Study conclusions and caveats: Fewer expanded clones were found on average in CD4+ than in CD8+ T cells.

The source was CD4+ or CD8+ T cells sorted from blood, collected in a trial of the OX40 agonist ivuxolimab. The source of this sequence is an adult with an advanced solid tumor such as melanoma, head and neck, liver or kidney cancer. The chain employs TRBV4-1 and TRBJ1-2, with 8 nucleotides matching TRBD1. The CDR3 DNA is TGCGCCAGCAGCCAAGTGGAAACCAGGGGGCCCTACACCTTC. Its protein is CASSQVETRGPYTF.